This T cell receptor (beta chain) appears in the sequencing data of a study of tissue T cells after allogeneic stem cell transplantation. Whole-study results and caveats: In patients and mice, blood and spleen missed much of tissue repertoire. Anatomically similar tissues had similar TCR repertoires within each patient.

TCRdb's table, derived via immunoSEQ multiplex PCR, lists solely in-frame clones and lacks some. Of more than 45,000 clones in the sample, over 65% were seen once. Comment on this clone: No antigen is known for it. Mouse names are used for the genes. Read coverage stops 1 residue before the CDR3 terminus; the germline J gene supplies the remainder.

The CDR3 runs 14 residues. Germline loops: CDR1 FNHDT, CDR2 SITEND (reference sequence). V lost 2 bases and J 1 base, leaving 7 bases between the germline ends. The chain employs TRBV19 and TRBJ1-3; D is uncertain. The TCR sequence derives from a pool of C57BL/6 mice in good health. The sequencing sample was made of sorted cells pooled from one or two spleens. The CDR3 reads CASSMKGSGNTLYF. Partial CDR3 DNA: TGTGCCAGCAGTATGAAGGGATCTGGAAATACGCTCTAT.